This entry lists 31 T cell receptor beta chains sequenced from one sample in a study of T and B cells in COVID-19 patients. Each TRB amplification used about 250-550 ng of genomic DNA from blood. BIOMED2 TRB-A/B primer pools were used in multiplex TRB PCR. A single record per CDR3 protein comes from TCRdb applying MiXCR to the multiplex PCR reads. The data hold over 5,500 distinct CDR3 sequences, with around 21% observed a single time. The sample taken for sequencing was blood. These receptors were obtained from a human donor who had recovered from COVID-19.

Relative to its sample, this clonotype is medium-sized. The V gene is TRBV19, the J gene TRBJ2-1; D perhaps matches TRBD2 (5 bases). Looked up from germline, CDR1 is LNHDA and CDR2 is SQIVND (reference sequence). The V end was cut by 5 bases, the J end by 3 bases, with 8 bases between. The CDR3 runs to 13 residues. This chain's CDR3 is CASSPRGYNEQFF. CDR3 DNA sequence: TGTGCCAGTAGTCCTCGGGGCTACAATGAGCAGTTCTTC. Looking up the rest from reference TRBV19 and TRBJ2-1 gives the full variable domain: DGGITQSPKYLFRKEGQNVTLSCEQNLNHDAMYWYRQDPGQGLRLIYYSQIVNDFQKGDIAEGYSVSREKKESFPLTVTSAQKNPTAFYLCASSPRGYNEQFFGPGTRLTVL.

This clonotype showed up just a few times. This chain links TRBV10-3 with TRBJ1-3; 8 bases map to TRBD1. Germline assignment: CDR1 ENHRY and CDR2 SYGVKD. The V and J ends lost 7 bases and 0 bases, in that order; junction bases with no gene match: 2. The CDR3 covers 14 residues. CDR3 DNA sequence: TGTGCCATCAAGGGACAGGACTCTGGAAACACCATATATTTT. It encodes CAIKGQDSGNTIYF.

V and J are TRBV11-2 and TRBJ2-7; the D gene is possibly TRBD2 (6 bases). The CDR3 covers 12 residues. The V gene's germline CDR1 is SGHAT and CDR2 FQNNGV. The V gene lost 2 bases and the J gene lost 12 bases, with 14 bases spanning the gap. In DNA, the CDR3 is TGTGCCAGCAGCTTACCGGCACGGGAGTTGTACTTC. This codes for CASSLPARELYF.

This clonotype showed up just a few times. J is TRBJ2-2 and V is TRBV28, with 12 bases matching TRBD1. There are 17 residues in the CDR3. Germline CDR1 is MDHEN and CDR2 is SYDVKM. V was clipped by 4 bases and J by 4 bases; unmatched bases: 7. The chain's CDR3 is CASSSGTGGSITGELFF. The CDR3 nucleotides are TGTGCCAGCAGTTCCGGGACAGGGGGCAGTATCACCGGGGAGCTGTTTTTT.

By share of the sample, this clonotype is medium-sized. V and J are TRBV5-4 and TRBJ2-7, with 8 bases aligning to TRBD1. The CDR3 consists of 14 residues. Germline values: CDR1 SGHNT, CDR2 YYREEE (reference sequence). Losses at the gene ends were 4 bases for V and 5 bases for J; bases not matched to a gene: 8. This chain's CDR3 is CASSTRQGRDEQYF. The DNA of the CDR3 is TGTGCCAGCAGCACCCGACAGGGGAGAGACGAGCAGTACTTC.

This clonotype is medium-sized by share. The gene calls are TRBV7-6 and TRBJ2-1, with unresolved D. This CDR3 has 13 amino acids. Germline CDR1 is SGHVS and CDR2 is FNYEAQ. Trimming removed 6 bases at V and 0 bases at J, with 6 bases between. The CDR3 bases are TGTGCCAGCAGTCCCGACTCCTACAATGAGCAGTTCTTC. Translating gives CASSPDSYNEQFF.

This clonotype is categorized as medium-sized. J is TRBJ2-3 and V is TRBV6-4, with TRBD1 matching over 10 bases. The CDR3 sequence is 14 residues long. CDR1 and CDR2 from the germline V gene are MRHNA and SNTAGT. The J segment lost 4 bases and the V segment lost 2 bases, leaving 0 bases of the junction unmatched. Here the CDR3 DNA reads TGTGCCAGCAGTGACGGACAGGGGGCAGATACGCAGTATTTT. As protein: CASSDGQGADTQYF.

This clonotype was seen at least ten times. The chain recombines TRBV5-5 with TRBJ1-1; TRBD1 is a possible D gene (6 bases). The CDR3 extends over 13 amino acids. Germline-derived CDR1 and CDR2 are SGHKS and YYEKEE (reference sequence). The ends were cut back, 0 bases at V and 8 bases at J, with 11 bases in the middle. CDR3 DNA: TGTGCCAGCAGCTTGGGGGGGCGGGAGGAAGCTTTCTTT. The encoded protein is CASSLGGREEAFF.

This clonotype was counted only a few times. V and J are TRBV7-2 and TRBJ2-3; weak D call: TRBD2 (6 bases). Germline CDR1 reads SGHTA; CDR2 reads FQGNSA. CDR3 length: 15 residues. The ends were cut back, 5 bases at V and 2 bases at J, with 14 bases in the middle. The CDR3 is CASSRSGRFTDTQYF. In DNA, the CDR3 is TGTGCCAGCAGCCGGAGCGGGCGATTCACAGATACGCAGTATTTT.

This clonotype was observed many times. The chain employs TRBV10-3 and TRBJ2-5; D not certain. The CDR3 is 13 amino acids. Trimming removed 2 bases from V and 0 bases from J, with 4 bases in between. Germline V lookup: CDR1 ENHRY, CDR2 SYGVKD. This CDR3 reads CAISEEYQETQYF. In nucleotides, the CDR3 is TGTGCCATCAGTGAGGAGTACCAAGAGACCCAGTACTTC.

This clonotype was observed once. A much larger clone differs from this one at a single base, so this may be a read error. The chain carries TRBV12-3 or TRBV12-4 and TRBJ2-1; the D gene could be TRBD1 or TRBD2 (6 bases each). The CDR3 loop spans 15 amino acids. The CDR3 loop is CASGLGGYIDNEQFF. CDR3 nucleotide sequence: TGTGCCAGCGGTTTAGGGGGGTATATTGACAATGAGCAGTTCTTC.

In the case of this clonotype: The limits of the CDR3 on the DNA are not certain, so only TCRdb's listed CDR3 is given. The rearrangement uses TRBV7-5 and TRBJ1-2; the table's D call, TRBD1, was not checked against the DNA. TRBV7-5 is a recognized pseudogene. The CDR3 length equals 19 residues, ends included. The CDR3 sequence is CISVPAAEDYRGRNYGYTF.

This clonotype was found a few times. The chain combines TRBV20-1 with TRBJ2-2, with D possibly TRBD1 on 6 matching bases. V was cut by 0 bases and J by 1 base, with 18 bases left in between. Germline assignment: CDR1 DFQATT and CDR2 SNEGSKA (reference sequence). This CDR3 comprises 18 residues. CDR3 sequence reads: CSARDPNSGTLNTGELFF. CDR3 DNA: TGCAGTGCTAGAGATCCGAACTCCGGGACATTGAACACCGGGGAGCTGTTTTTT.

A remark on this clonotype: A much bigger clone sits one base away, suggesting this may be a read error. The chain is built from TRBV6-6 and TRBJ1-6; 8 positions match TRBD1. The CDR3 has 15 amino acids. Per the germline V gene, CDR1 is MNHNY and CDR2 is SVGAGI (reference sequence). The CDR3 loop reads CASSRGQGYNSPPHF. DNA of the CDR3: TGTGCCAGCAGTAGAGGACAGGGATATAATTCACCCCCCCACTTT.

This clonotype was seen only a few times. V gene TRBV6-5 combines with J gene TRBJ1-2; possibly TRBD1 for D (5 bases). CDR1 is MNHEY, CDR2 SVGAGI, per germline. The CDR3 consists of 12 residues. V dropped 5 bases and J dropped 4 bases, with 8 bases sitting between them. The CDR3 region is CASSEDSYGYTF. CDR3 coding DNA: TGTGCCAGCAGTGAAGACAGCTATGGCTACACCTTC.

This clonotype was observed at least ten times. This chain joins TRBV5-6 and TRBJ2-3; D not resolved. Per germline, CDR1 SGHDT and CDR2 YYEEEE. Trimming left V 4 bases short and J 2 bases short, with 11 bases between. The CDR3 is 14 amino acids. The DNA for the CDR3 is TGTGCCAGCAGCGCCACGGGCTTCACAGATACGCAGTATTTT. It specifies CASSATGFTDTQYF.

The rearrangement joins TRBV6-4 to TRBJ2-3; TRBD2 might be the D (7 bases). Germline V gene data show CDR1 as MRHNA and CDR2 as SNTAGT. Trimming cost V 3 bases and J 0 bases, with 10 bases left between them. This CDR3 comprises 15 residues. This CDR3 reads CASSEEGGSTDTQYF. The CDR3 DNA is TGTGCCAGCAGTGAAGAGGGGGGGAGCACAGATACGCAGTATTTT.

This clonotype was seen more than once but under ten times. The chain uses TRBV13 and TRBJ1-2, with 7 bases aligning to TRBD1. V lost 7 bases and J lost 8; bases outside the gene matches: 16. CDR3 length: 15 residues. CDR1 is PRHDT, CDR2 FYEKMQ, per germline (reference sequence). The DNA for the CDR3 is TGTGCCAGCACCCCCGGGACAGAGGGGCCGAGAGGCTACACCTTC. This encodes CASTPGTEGPRGYTF.

By share, this clonotype counts as medium-sized. The chain is built from TRBV19 and TRBJ2-3; 9 bases align to TRBD1. Germline V gene data show CDR1 as LNHDA and CDR2 as SQIVND (reference sequence). V dropped 4 bases and J dropped 8; count of bases not matched to a gene: 16. This CDR3 contains 17 residues. DNA for the CDR3: TGTGCCAGTAGTAGTCAACCTATGGACAGGGGAGGGGGTACGCAGTATTTT. This translates into CASSSQPMDRGGGTQYF.

This clonotype was found many times. The V gene is TRBV20-1, the J gene TRBJ1-3; maybe TRBD1 (5 bases). Trimming removed 2 bases from V and 4 bases from J, with 9 bases in between. This CDR3 has 13 residues. CDR1 is DFQATT and CDR2 is SNEGSKA in the germline V gene (reference sequence). In DNA form, the CDR3 reads TGCAGTGCTAGACACACAGGAGGAAACACCATATATTTT. Encoded protein: CSARHTGGNTIYF.

By sample share, this clonotype is medium-sized. The chain recombines TRBV19 with TRBJ2-7; 8 bases are a match to TRBD1. The germline V gene has CDR1 LNHDA and CDR2 SQIVND (reference sequence). CDR3 size: 13 residues. V gave up 6 bases and J gave up 6 bases; unmatched junction bases: 7. The CDR3 bases are TGTGCCAGTAGCGACAGGGGAGTCGGCGAGCAGTACTTC. Translating gives CASSDRGVGEQYF.

This clonotype showed up many times. The chain uses TRBV6-1 and TRBJ2-1; no clear D gene. The germline V and J ends were trimmed by 10 bases and 0 bases, with 16 bases remaining between them. This CDR3 spans 15 amino acids. Germline V gene lookup returns CDR1 MNHNS and CDR2 SASEGT. CDR3 residues: CATQSGFSSYNEQFF. Written as DNA, the CDR3 is TGTGCCACCCAGTCCGGATTTAGCTCCTACAATGAGCAGTTCTTC.

Sample share makes this clonotype medium-sized (0.01 to 0.1%). The V call is TRBV13, the J call TRBJ2-3, with D possibly TRBD2 on 5 matching bases. The V end was cut by 1 base, the J end by 7 bases, with 6 bases between. Germline V gives CDR1 PRHDT, CDR2 FYEKMQ (reference sequence). The CDR3 loop spans 12 amino acids. The CDR3 coding sequence is TGTGCCAGCAGCTTAGACGGGAATACGCAGTATTTT. This translates into CASSLDGNTQYF.

V gene TRBV5-6 combines with J gene TRBJ1-6; tentatively, D is TRBD1 (6 bases). V dropped 2 bases and J dropped 1 base, with 7 bases sitting between them. CDR3 length: 15 residues. Germline loops: CDR1 SGHDT, CDR2 YYEEEE. Here the CDR3 reads CASSFRGSYNSPLHF. The CDR3 DNA follows: TGTGCCAGCAGCTTCAGGGGTTCCTATAATTCACCCCTCCACTTT.

This clonotype was counted between two and nine times. V gene TRBV2 combines with J gene TRBJ2-5; 10 bases align to TRBD1. The CDR3 contains 13 residues. J lost 4 bases, V lost 6 bases, and 2 bases had no gene match. The germline gives CDR1 SNHLY, CDR2 FYNNEI. The CDR3 coding sequence is TGTGCCAGCAGAAGGACAGGGGGAGAGACCCAGTACTTC. Encoded protein: CASRRTGGETQYF.

V usage is TRBV7-2 and J usage is TRBJ2-2; D unresolved. The CDR3 is 16 amino acids. Germline V CDR1 and CDR2: SGHTA, FQGNSA. Trimming pared 5 bases from V and 5 bases from J, leaving 18 bases between. CDR3 region: CASSPRTYSTTGELFF. The DNA of the CDR3 is TGTGCCAGCAGCCCACGTACCTACTCGACTACCGGGGAGCTGTTTTTT.

By frequency in the sample, this clonotype is large (0.1 to 1%). The DNA of the CDR3 is TGTGCCAGTAGTATCGGATCAGTTGGGGCAGATACGCAGTATTTT. Translating it yields CASSIGSVGADTQYF. The chain recombines TRBV19 with TRBJ2-3; D is undetermined. V lost 3 bases to trimming and J lost 4 bases, with 14 bases between them. The germline gives CDR1 LNHDA, CDR2 SQIVND (reference sequence). The CDR3 has 15 amino acids.

The chain has TRBV5-6 and TRBJ2-1, with D perhaps matching TRBD1 (6 bases). The last part of the DNA fits TRBJ2-7 better; the J call may be wrong. Germline V gene lookup returns CDR1 SGHDT and CDR2 YYEEEE. CDR3 length: 14 residues. The CDR3 protein is CASSLTGPYNEQYF. The DNA for the CDR3 is TGTGCCAGCAGCTTAACAGGGCCGTACAATGAGCAGTACTTC.

By its share, this clonotype is medium-sized. The chain joins TRBV19 to TRBJ1-2; D ambiguous. The CDR3 consists of 11 residues. CDR1 and CDR2 from the germline V gene are LNHDA and SQIVND (reference sequence). Trimming removed 5 bases from V and 6 bases from J, with 7 bases in between. The CDR3 bases are TGTGCCAGTAGTCCCGGGCATGGCTACACCTTC. It encodes CASSPGHGYTF.

This chain joins TRBV18 and TRBJ2-3, with 9 bases identical to TRBD2. Germline V gene sequence: CDR1 KGHSH, CDR2 LQKENI. The CDR3 extends over 15 amino acids. Unmatched junction bases numbered 3, after V lost 0 bases and J lost 5 bases. Here the CDR3 reads CASSPPSGGVDTQYF. The CDR3 DNA sequence: TGTGCCAGCTCACCACCTAGCGGGGGCGTAGATACGCAGTATTTT.

The rearrangement joins TRBV12-3 or TRBV12-4 to TRBJ2-1; 12 bases align to TRBD2. CDR3 length equals 13 residues. CDR3: CASGRGLAGEQFF. DNA of the CDR3: TGTGCTAGTGGTAGGGGACTAGCGGGTGAGCAGTTCTTC.